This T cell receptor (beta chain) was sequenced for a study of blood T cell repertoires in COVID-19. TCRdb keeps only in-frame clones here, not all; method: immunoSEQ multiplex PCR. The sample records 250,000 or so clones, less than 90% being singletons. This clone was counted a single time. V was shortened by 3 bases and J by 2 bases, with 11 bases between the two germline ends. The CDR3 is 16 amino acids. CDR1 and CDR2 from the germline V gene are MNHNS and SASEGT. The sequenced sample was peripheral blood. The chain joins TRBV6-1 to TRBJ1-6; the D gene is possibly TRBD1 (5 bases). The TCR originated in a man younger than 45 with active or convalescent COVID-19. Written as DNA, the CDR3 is TGTGCCAGCAGTGATGGGGGGGTAACCTATAATTCACCCCTCCACTTT. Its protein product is CASSDGGVTYNSPLHF.